These T cell receptor beta chains were read from a single sample in a study of CD8 T cells in Susac syndrome. Each CDR3 protein gets one entry after TCRdb re-called the immunoSEQ multiplex PCR reads with MiXCR. The sample has tens of thousands of distinct CDR3 sequences, about 94% seen once. Material for sequencing was CD8+ T cells from PBMCs. The receptor set was obtained from a human donor with Susac syndrome. Both conserved end residues are part of each CDR3. The D gene is left open where the match is weak. Size tells how often a clone was seen (once, few, many) or the class of an expanded clone, and some rows leave it out.

V gene	clone size	J gene	D gene	CDR3 protein	CDR3 DNA
TRBV6-1	.	TRBJ1-2	TRBD1	CASLSGTGNYGYTF	TGTGCCAGCCTCTCCGGGACAGGGAATTATGGCTACACCTTC
TRBV12-2	.	TRBJ2-5	.	CASRPRPPKKETQYF	TGTGCAAGTCGCCCCCGTCCCCCTAAAAAGGAGACCCAGTACTTC
TRBV30	.	TRBJ1-2	TRBD1	CAWSFTGAAYGYTF	TGTGCCTGGAGTTTTACAGGGGCTGCCTATGGCTACACCTTC
TRBV30	.	TRBJ2-3	.	CAWKVADTQYF	TGTGCCTGGAAAGTCGCTGATACGCAGTATTTT
TRBV23-1	.	TRBJ2-3	TRBD1	CASSMAGGWTDTQYF	TGCGCCAGCAGTATGGCAGGGGGCTGGACAGATACGCAGTATTTT
TRBV6-2/TRBV6-3	.	TRBJ1-1	.	CASSQKRTVNTEAFF	TGTGCCAGCAGCCAAAAAAGGACGGTGAACACTGAAGCTTTCTTT
TRBV5-1	few	TRBJ2-3	.	CASSLDRIGTDTQYF	TGCGCCAGCAGCCTCGACAGGATCGGGACAGATACGCAGTATTTT
TRBV7-2	.	TRBJ1-2	.	CASSDYREGGYTF	TGTGCCAGCAGCGACTACAGGGAAGGAGGCTACACCTTC
TRBV18	.	TRBJ1-1	TRBD1	CASSPDRGPEAFF	TGTGCCAGCTCACCTGACAGGGGTCCTGAAGCTTTCTTT
TRBV6-2/TRBV6-3	.	TRBJ2-1	.	CASSQRPSEDNEQFF	TGTGCCAGCAGCCAACGCCCGAGTGAGGACAATGAGCAGTTCTTC
TRBV20-1	once	TRBJ2-5	TRBD2	CSAHHTLAGDEETQYF	TGCAGTGCTCATCACACACTAGCGGGAGATGAAGAGACCCAGTACTTC
TRBV5-1	once	TRBJ2-7	.	CASSLTGWGPREQYF	TGCGCCAGCAGCTTGACAGGGTGGGGCCCCCGCGAGCAGTACTTC
TRBV20-1	.	TRBJ1-1	TRBD1	CSARYRGVAEAFF	TGCAGTGCTAGATACAGGGGAGTCGCTGAAGCTTTCTTT
TRBV6-5	few	TRBJ2-7	.	CASSSSKGAYEQYF	TGTGCCAGCAGTTCCTCCAAGGGTGCCTACGAGCAGTACTTT
TRBV7-9	.	TRBJ2-3	TRBD2	CASSLGLAGTGTDTQYF	TGTGCCAGCAGCCTAGGACTAGCGGGAACGGGCACAGATACGCAGTATTTT
TRBV11-2	once	TRBJ2-1	.	CASRWSHEQFF	TGTGCCAGCAGGTGGTCACATGAGCAGTTCTTC
TRBV6-1	.	TRBJ1-2	.	CASSERGDGYTF	TGTGCCAGCAGTGAACGTGGTGATGGCTACACCTTC
TRBV29-1	.	TRBJ1-1	TRBD1	CSGKQGAENTEAFF	TGCAGCGGGAAACAGGGGGCCGAAAACACTGAAGCTTTCTTT
TRBV5-4	.	TRBJ2-5	TRBD2	CASSPGLAQETQYF	TGTGCCAGCAGTCCCGGACTAGCCCAAGAGACCCAGTACTTC
TRBV6-6	.	TRBJ2-2	.	CATLLGVDTGELFF	TGTGCCACCTTATTGGGAGTTGACACCGGGGAGCTGTTTTTT
TRBV25-1	.	TRBJ1-2	.	CASRSTSYGYTF	TGTGCCAGCCGATCGACAAGCTATGGCTACACCTTC
TRBV2	.	TRBJ1-5	TRBD1	CATTGQGRSEPQHF	TGTGCCACCACGGGACAGGGCCGTTCTGAGCCCCAGCATTTT
TRBV24-1	few	TRBJ2-5	.	CATSERTGGKETQYF	TGTGCCACCAGTGAACGTACGGGGGGCAAGGAGACCCAGTACTTC
TRBV6-2/TRBV6-3	once	TRBJ1-1	.	CASSQGARLNTEAFF	TGTGCCAGCAGCCAAGGAGCCAGACTGAACACTGAAGCTTTCTTT
TRBV20-1	.	TRBJ2-3	TRBD2	CSARDRGTITDTQYF	TGCAGTGCTAGAGATCGGGGGACTATCACAGATACGCAGTATTTT
TRBV29-1	few	TRBJ2-7	.	CSVLPRVGSSYEQYF	TGCAGCGTTTTGCCTCGCGTGGGGAGCTCCTACGAGCAGTACTTC
TRBV6-1	.	TRBJ1-2	.	CASSEGGGPYGYTF	TGTGCCAGCAGTGAAGGCGGGGGACCCTATGGCTACACCTTC
TRBV5-4	.	TRBJ2-7	TRBD2	CASSFVGRAGEQYF	TGTGCCAGCAGCTTCGTCGGGAGGGCCGGGGAGCAGTACTTC
TRBV6-2/TRBV6-3	few	TRBJ2-7	TRBD2	CASSTTGGDYEQYF	TGTGCCAGCAGTACCACGGGAGGTGACTACGAGCAGTACTTC
TRBV29-1	.	TRBJ1-2	.	CSVEDSEGDSYGYTF	TGCAGCGTTGAAGATAGTGAGGGAGACTCCTATGGCTACACCTTC
TRBV28	.	TRBJ2-1	TRBD2	CASSLRPSGSHEQFF	TGTGCCAGCAGTTTGAGGCCTAGCGGGAGCCATGAGCAGTTCTTC
TRBV4-1	.	TRBJ2-7	.	CASSQLPRGRGQYF	TGCGCCAGCAGCCAACTACCCAGGGGCAGGGGGCAGTACTTC
TRBV5-6	.	TRBJ2-3	TRBD2	CASSWFVAGGADTQYF	TGTGCCAGCAGCTGGTTTGTAGCGGGGGGAGCAGATACGCAGTATTTT
TRBV18	few	TRBJ2-3	.	CASSPPGTDTQYF	TGTGCCAGCTCACCACCGGGCACAGATACGCAGTATTTT
TRBV6-1	.	TRBJ1-4	.	CATPTTRGQLFF	TGTGCCACCCCGACGACGCGGGGACAACTGTTTTTT
TRBV20-1	.	TRBJ1-1	.	CSVVKRQAPSSEAFF	TGCAGTGTCGTAAAGCGACAGGCTCCATCGTCTGAAGCTTTCTTT
TRBV10-2	.	TRBJ1-5	.	CASSELGGTGQPQHF	TGCGCCAGCAGTGAATTGGGGGGCACGGGGCAGCCCCAGCATTTT
TRBV5-1	.	TRBJ2-3	TRBD1	CASSPTGQSTDTQYF	TGCGCCAGCAGCCCAACGGGACAGTCCACAGATACGCAGTATTTT
TRBV19	.	TRBJ2-1	TRBD2	CASRHGGRLNEQFF	TGTGCCAGTAGGCACGGCGGGAGGTTAAATGAGCAGTTCTTC
TRBV14	.	TRBJ1-1	.	CASSQEAGMNTEAFF	TGTGCCAGCAGCCAAGAGGCGGGGATGAACACTGAAGCTTTCTTT
TRBV18	.	TRBJ1-3	.	CASSPPPSRRHTIYF	TGTGCCAGCTCACCACCACCGTCTAGGAGACACACCATATATTTT